In this sample, the clone carrying this TCR beta chain turned up many times. Its antigen is undetermined. TCR beta CDR3 regions were amplified from RNA transcripts. The HTBI primer set drove a first-round RT-PCR of the TCR CDR3. Each CDR3 protein is one row after TCRdb ran MiXCR on the multiplex PCR reads. Here the sample spans roughly 740,000 distinct CDR3 sequences, around 15% being singletons. Looked up from germline, CDR1 is SNHLY and CDR2 is FYNNEI. CDR3 length equals 16 residues. The junction had 9 bases not matched to a gene; V was cut back by 6 bases and J by 2 bases. The source of the sample is a study of T cells in Graves' hyperthyroidism and ophthalmopathy. Study outcomes and limitations: Blood held most thyroid clonotypes expanded above 0.001 frequency.

The source of this sequence is a man aged 18 to 29 with Graves' hyperthyroidism. Sequences were obtained from blood. The chain employs TRBV2 and TRBJ2-1; the match to TRBD2 covers 8 bases. CDR3 DNA: TGTGCCAGCAGCTCCCCACTAGCGGTTCCCTACAATGAGCAGTTCTTC. This codes for CASSSPLAVPYNEQFF.